Listed below are T cell receptor beta chains from one sample, sequenced in a study of blood T cell repertoires in COVID-19. The table came from immunoSEQ multiplex PCR; TCRdb's copy has only in-frame clones and leaves some out. Seen here are more than 200,000 clones, about 87% observed once, and the top ten hold roughly 1.7%. The specimen sequenced was peripheral blood. These TCRs come from a man in his 70s with acute or convalescent COVID-19. The CDR3 runs from the conserved cysteine through the conserved F or W. The order of the fields is clone size, D gene, J gene, V gene, CDR3 protein, CDR3 DNA. The D gene is left open where the match is weak. Only part of the rows carry a size: once, few, many, or a class if the clone is expanded.

>NA|NA|TRBJ1-2|TRBV19
CASRAGQSGGGYTF
TGTGCCAGTAGAGCGGGACAATCCGGCGGTGGCTACACCTTC
>NA|TRBD1|TRBJ2-1|TRBV2
CASGQGRHEQFF
TGTGCCAGTGGACAGGGGAGGCATGAGCAGTTCTTC
>NA|NA|TRBJ1-4|TRBV7-2
CASSSFVGDNEKLFF
TGTGCCAGCAGCTCTTTCGTGGGCGATAATGAAAAACTGTTTTTT
>NA|NA|TRBJ1-1|TRBV6-5
CASSLDGQNTEAFF
TGTGCCAGCAGTCTAGACGGCCAGAACACTGAAGCTTTCTTT
>NA|TRBD2|TRBJ2-3|TRBV5-1
CASSLAWLAGTDVDTQYF
TGCGCCAGCAGCTTGGCCTGGCTAGCGGGAACCGACGTAGATACGCAGTATTTT
>NA|NA|TRBJ2-2|TRBV7-6
CASSLGATNTGELFF
TGTGCCAGCAGCTTAGGAGCGACCAACACCGGGGAGCTGTTTTTT
>NA|TRBD1|TRBJ2-7|TRBV2
CASNPTGGFSGKWVHEQYF
TGTGCCAGCAATCCTACAGGGGGATTTAGCGGTAAATGGGTACACGAGCAGTACTTC
>once|NA|TRBJ1-1|TRBV7-2
CASSQSRAGTEAFF
TGTGCCAGCAGTCAGAGTAGAGCAGGCACTGAAGCTTTCTTT
>NA|NA|TRBJ1-1|TRBV6-5
CATYKGGPVYTEAFF
TGTGCCACCTATAAAGGGGGACCCGTGTACACTGAAGCTTTCTTT
>NA|NA|TRBJ1-4|TRBV5-7
CASSLDTKLPGGKLFF
TGTGCCAGCAGCTTGGACACGAAACTACCGGGTGGAAAACTGTTTTTT
>NA|NA|TRBJ2-3|TRBV28
CASSLSGADTQYF
TGTGCCAGCAGTTTATCGGGGGCAGATACGCAGTATTTT
>NA|NA|TRBJ2-3|TRBV5-1
CASGETDTQYF
TGCGCCAGCGGGGAGACAGATACGCAGTATTTT
>NA|TRBD2|TRBJ2-3|TRBV6-2/TRBV6-3
CASSQDRTSGSTDTQYF
TGTGCCAGCAGTCAGGATAGGACTAGCGGGAGCACAGATACGCAGTATTTT
>NA|NA|TRBJ2-1|TRBV5-6
CASSQMGGLSYNEQFF
TGTGCCAGCAGCCAGATGGGGGGGCTATCCTACAATGAGCAGTTCTTC
>NA|NA|TRBJ1-1|TRBV15
CATSRDPKNTEAFF
TGTGCCACCAGCAGAGATCCCAAGAACACTGAAGCTTTCTTT
>NA|NA|TRBJ1-1|TRBV30
CAWSVLGGNAEAFF
TGTGCCTGGAGTGTCTTAGGGGGAAACGCTGAAGCTTTCTTT
>NA|TRBD1|TRBJ1-5|TRBV19
CASSIGTGRGQDQPQHF
TGTGCCAGTAGTATCGGGACAGGGCGAGGACAAGATCAGCCCCAGCATTTT
>NA|NA|TRBJ2-2|TRBV28
CASSFRGANTGELFF
TGTGCCAGCAGTTTCAGGGGCGCGAACACCGGGGAGCTGTTTTTT
>once|TRBD1|TRBJ2-1|TRBV7-2
CASSSRSLRGRVVNNEQFF
TGTGCCAGCAGCTCTAGGAGTTTGAGGGGGCGAGTTGTGAACAATGAGCAGTTCTTC
>NA|NA|TRBJ1-1|TRBV3-1/TRBV3-2
CASSQGGVMSGRTEAFF
TGTGCCAGCAGCCAAGGAGGGGTAATGAGCGGGAGGACTGAAGCTTTCTTT
>NA|NA|TRBJ2-1|TRBV12-3/TRBV12-4
CASRGGQYNEQFF
TGTGCCAGCAGGGGGGGACAGTACAATGAGCAGTTCTTC
>NA|NA|TRBJ2-3|TRBV2
CASSDRVGTDTQYF
TGTGCCAGCAGTGACAGGGTGGGCACAGATACGCAGTATTTT
>NA|NA|TRBJ2-6|TRBV19
CASSELRAGANVLTF
TGTGCCAGTAGCGAACTCAGGGCTGGGGCCAACGTCCTGACTTTC
>NA|TRBD1|TRBJ2-4|TRBV6-5
CASSLDRVNIQYF
TGTGCCAGCAGTTTGGACAGGGTTAACATTCAGTACTTC
>once|TRBD1|TRBJ1-6|TRBV19
CASSIEAGTAYNSPLHF
TGTGCCAGTAGTATAGAAGCCGGGACAGCTTATAATTCACCCCTCCACTTT
>once|TRBD2|TRBJ2-1|TRBV29-1
CSVVFVTSGREGNEQFF
TGCAGCGTTGTCTTCGTGACTAGCGGGAGAGAAGGCAATGAGCAGTTCTTC
>NA|TRBD2|TRBJ2-7|TRBV4-2
CASSQSAGGSYEQYF
TGTGCCAGCAGCCAATCAGCGGGGGGCTCCTACGAGCAGTACTTC
>NA|TRBD1|TRBJ1-2|TRBV24-1
CATRAGGSYGYTF
TGTGCCACCAGGGCAGGGGGTAGCTATGGCTACACCTTC
>once|NA|TRBJ2-1|TRBV27
CASKRQGLYNEQFF
TGTGCCAGCAAACGTCAGGGGTTGTACAATGAGCAGTTCTTC
>NA|TRBD1|TRBJ2-1|TRBV19
CASSMGDRLIYNEQFF
TGTGCCAGTAGTATGGGGGACAGACTTATATACAATGAGCAGTTCTTC
>NA|NA|TRBJ2-1|TRBV27
CASSSLEGGSYNEQFF
TGTGCCAGCAGTTCTCTGGAAGGGGGCTCCTACAATGAGCAGTTCTTC
>NA|TRBD1|TRBJ1-2|TRBV9
CASRQGATSNYGYTF
TGTGCCTCCAGGCAGGGGGCAACATCTAACTATGGCTACACCTTC
>NA|TRBD1|TRBJ1-4|TRBV7-6
CASSKGQGSEKLFF
TGTGCCAGCAGCAAGGGACAGGGAAGTGAAAAACTGTTTTTT
>NA|TRBD1|TRBJ1-2|TRBV2
CASSASQGRGGYTF
TGTGCCAGCAGTGCCTCACAGGGGCGAGGTGGCTACACCTTC